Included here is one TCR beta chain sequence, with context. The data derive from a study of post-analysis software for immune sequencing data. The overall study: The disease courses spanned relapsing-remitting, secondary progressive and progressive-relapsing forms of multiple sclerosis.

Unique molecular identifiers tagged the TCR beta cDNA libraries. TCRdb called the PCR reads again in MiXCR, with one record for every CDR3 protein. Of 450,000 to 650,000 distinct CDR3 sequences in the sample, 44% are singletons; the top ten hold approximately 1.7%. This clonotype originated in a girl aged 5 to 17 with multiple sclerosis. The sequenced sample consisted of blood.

CDR3 amino acids: CASSQEGREAFSHEQYF. CDR3 in DNA: TGTGCCAGCAGCCAAGAAGGACGGGAAGCCTTTTCCCACGAGCAGTACTTC. The gene calls are TRBV3-1 and TRBJ2-7, with D possibly being TRBD2 (5 bases). Trimming pared 0 bases from V and 5 bases from J, leaving 20 bases between. The CDR3 has 17 amino acids. The germline V gene has CDR1 LGHDT and CDR2 YNNKEL (reference sequence).